This T cell receptor beta chain was identified during a study of post-analysis software for immune sequencing data. General study findings and limits: The five TRBV segments detected at higher frequency in patients than in controls included TRBV5-6, TRBV5-1 and TRBV20-1.

TCR beta cDNA libraries included unique molecular identifiers. Via MiXCR, TCRdb re-called the PCR reads, giving one row per CDR3 protein. The data hold about 160,000 distinct CDR3 sequences, with about 34% observed a single time. The CDR3 is 15 amino acids. Germline CDR1 reads MGHRA; CDR2 reads YSYEKL. The germline V and J ends were trimmed by 0 bases and 4 bases, with 10 bases remaining between them. This clonotype was seen ten or more times. The antigen is unknown. Here the sequenced sample was blood, taken after autologous hematopoietic stem cell transplantation. The chain links TRBV4-1 to TRBJ1-5; perhaps TRBD1 as D (6 bases). The clonotype was recovered from a girl aged 10-17 years with multiple sclerosis. CDR3 nucleotide sequence: TGCGCCAGCAGCCAAGAAACAGGGACGAATCAGCCCCAGCATTTT. This sequence encodes CASSQETGTNQPQHF.